The clone carrying this T cell receptor (beta chain) has only one observation. This sample was taken from a study of cytomegalovirus exposure and HLA in healthy donors. The donors were in the approximately 120-subject validation cohort; that cohort was separate from the approximately 670-subject first cohort. Germline lookup yields CDR1 SGHTA and CDR2 FQGNSA. The CDR3 covers 13 residues. With 1 base removed from V and 6 bases from J, the gap between germline ends came to 7 bases. The table came from immunoSEQ multiplex PCR; TCRdb's copy has only in-frame clones and leaves some out. The sample has 200,000 to 250,000 clones, 65% to 85% seen once; the top ten hold over 13%.

The genes are TRBV7-2 and TRBJ1-5; no firm D call. The sequenced material came from PBMCs. The origin of this receptor is a woman in her 30s in good health and CMV-seropositive. The CDR3 loop is CASSLVSGQPQHF. Here the CDR3 DNA reads TGTGCCAGCAGCTTAGTATCCGGTCAGCCCCAGCATTTT.